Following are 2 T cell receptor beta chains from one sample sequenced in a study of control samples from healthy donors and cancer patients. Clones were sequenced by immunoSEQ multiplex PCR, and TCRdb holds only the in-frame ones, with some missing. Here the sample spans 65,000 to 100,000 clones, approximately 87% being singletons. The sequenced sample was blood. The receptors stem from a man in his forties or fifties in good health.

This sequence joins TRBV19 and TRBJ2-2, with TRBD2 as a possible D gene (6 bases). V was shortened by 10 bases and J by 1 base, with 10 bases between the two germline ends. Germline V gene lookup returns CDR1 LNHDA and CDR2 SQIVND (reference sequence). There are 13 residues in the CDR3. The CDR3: CATGRGNTGELFF. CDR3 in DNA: TGTGCCACTGGGCGGGGGAACACCGGGGAGCTGTTTTTT.

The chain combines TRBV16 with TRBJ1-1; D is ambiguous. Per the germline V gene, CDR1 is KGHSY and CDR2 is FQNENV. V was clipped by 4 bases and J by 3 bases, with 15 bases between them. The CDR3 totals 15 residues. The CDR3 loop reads CASSRGPLRDTEAFF. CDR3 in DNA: TGTGCCAGCAGCCGCGGCCCCCTAAGAGACACTGAAGCTTTCTTT.